The next 27 T cell receptor beta chains were all read from a single sample in a study of response to subunit inactivated influenza vaccine (dated by TCRdb to the late 2010s). The method was RT-PCR. The reads were generated on an Illumina HiSeq 2500. The public sequencing data were trimmed at Q25 with fastp and processed into clonotypes with MiXCR by TCRdb, which kept only in-frame beta chains. CDR3 protein duplicates are merged, each entry listing the most common genes and DNA. In this sample the table shows roughly 700,000 distinct CDR3 sequences, roughly 14% of which occur a single time. Jointly, the top ten make up around 7% of the sample. The source was PBMCs from blood, collected roughly 2 weeks before vaccination. Every receptor here comes from a man aged 45-65 years who received an inactivated influenza vaccine. Donor details come from another sample of the same person, matched by shared clones.

This clonotype was counted between two and nine times. The V call is TRBV27, the J call TRBJ2-3, with 8 nucleotides matching TRBD2. The CDR3 runs 16 residues. V shed 3 bases, J shed 4 bases, and the junction held 9 bases outside the gene matches. The germline V gene encodes CDR1 MNHEY and CDR2 SMNVEV (reference sequence). For the CDR3, the DNA is TGTGCCAGCAGTTTCACGGGACTAGTTTCAGCAGATACGCAGTATTTT. It encodes CASSFTGLVSADTQYF.

This clonotype was found a few times. The chain couples TRBV5-1 to TRBJ2-1; TRBD2 matches 7 bases. V lost 1 base and J lost 3; bases outside the gene matches: 13. Germline assignment: CDR1 SGHRS and CDR2 YFSETQ. The CDR3 runs to 18 residues. CDR3 region: CASSLKFPGGRDYNEQFF. CDR3 nucleotide sequence: TGCGCCAGCAGCTTGAAGTTTCCGGGAGGAAGGGACTACAATGAGCAGTTCTTC.

This clonotype showed up just once. This rearrangement joins TRBV2 to TRBJ2-4; tentatively, D is TRBD1 (6 bases). The CDR3 contains 13 residues. The germline V gene has CDR1 SNHLY and CDR2 FYNNEI. Trimming removed 6 bases from V and 10 bases from J, with 16 bases in between. CDR3 sequence reads: CASRAIQGRIQYF. Written as DNA, the CDR3 is TGTGCCAGCAGAGCTATACAGGGACGAATTCAGTACTTC.

This clonotype was detected ten times or more. This rearrangement joins TRBV2 to TRBJ1-1; D might be TRBD1 (6 bases). Trimming cost V 6 bases and J 4 bases, with 15 bases left between them. CDR1 is SNHLY, CDR2 FYNNEI, per germline. CDR3 length: 14 residues. The CDR3 protein is CASRAWGQVTEAFF. For the CDR3, the DNA is TGTGCCAGCAGGGCGTGGGGACAAGTCACTGAAGCTTTCTTT.

The J gene is TRBJ2-2, the V gene TRBV7-2, with D tentatively TRBD1 (6 bases). The CDR3 is 15 residues long. The germline gives CDR1 SGHTA, CDR2 FQGNSA. Trimming took off 4 bases at V and 6 bases at J, with 15 bases between the two ends. The CDR3 DNA follows: TGTGCCAGCAGCTCGACATGGGGGCGAGCCGGGGAGCTGTTTTTT. The encoded protein is CASSSTWGRAGELFF.

This clonotype was counted a few times. The rearrangement joins TRBV29-1 to TRBJ2-1; D call uncertain. Germline V lookup: CDR1 SQVTM, CDR2 ANQGSEA. CDR3 length: 16 amino acids. V dropped 0 bases and J dropped 8 bases, with 20 bases sitting between them. The CDR3 coding sequence is TGCAGCGTTGAAGATACCTATTGGTCCCGAGGCGATGAGCAGTTCTTC. Amino acids: CSVEDTYWSRGDEQFF.

The chain couples TRBV5-5 to TRBJ2-3; D tentatively fits TRBD1 or TRBD2 (5 bases each). The length of the CDR3 is 17 residues. Trimming shortened V by 0 bases and J by 2 bases, and 16 bases separated the two germline ends. The V gene's germline CDR1 is SGHKS and CDR2 YYEKEE (reference sequence). The CDR3 region has the DNA TGTGCCAGCAGCTTGGCCCGTGGGGGAGTCGACACAGATACGCAGTATTTT. Translation: CASSLARGGVDTDTQYF.

The sample holds a few counts of this clonotype. The V and J genes are TRBV6-2 or TRBV6-3 and TRBJ1-2, with a tentative D call TRBD1 (6 bases). Germline-derived CDR1 and CDR2 are MNHEY and SVGEGT. The CDR3 spans 14 residues. The ends were cut back, 6 bases at V and 2 bases at J, with 13 bases in the middle. CDR3 sequence (DNA): TGTGCCAGCAGCCCAGGGGTAGGCAACTATGGCTACACCTTC. Amino acids: CASSPGVGNYGYTF.

In this sample, this clonotype turned up a few times. The V gene is TRBV5-1, the J gene TRBJ2-3; tentatively, D is TRBD2 (5 bases). The V gene's germline CDR1 is SGHRS and CDR2 YFSETQ. The CDR3 runs 14 residues. Between the trimmed V and J ends, which lost 0 bases and 6 bases, there was a span of 11 bases. The CDR3: CASSLEVATDTQYF. The CDR3 region has the DNA TGCGCCAGCAGCTTGGAGGTAGCGACGGATACGCAGTATTTT.

This clonotype was detected ten times or more. J is TRBJ2-1 and V is TRBV4-3; the D gene is possibly TRBD2 (6 bases). CDR3 length equals 15 residues. CDR1 LGHNA and CDR2 YSLEER come from the germline V gene. V shed 0 bases and J shed 6 bases, with 12 bases lying between them. The CDR3 nucleotides read TGCGCCAGCAGCCAAGAGGCACTAGCTCCCAATGAGCAGTTCTTC. As protein: CASSQEALAPNEQFF.

The chain is built from TRBV6-5 and TRBJ2-7; TRBD1 is a possible D gene (5 bases). V lost 4 bases, J lost 1 base, and 14 bases lay in between. CDR1 is MNHEY and CDR2 is SVGAGI in the germline V gene. The length of the CDR3 is 15 residues. CDR3 amino acids: CASSSTGFPSYEQYF. The CDR3 bases are TGTGCCAGCAGTTCAACAGGATTCCCTTCCTACGAGCAGTACTTC.

This chain uses TRBV7-9 with TRBJ2-7, with TRBD1 matching 10 bases. With V trimmed by 5 bases and J by 8 bases, 3 bases remained unmatched. This CDR3 has 12 amino acids. Germline assignment: CDR1 SEHNR and CDR2 FQNEAQ (reference sequence). Here the CDR3 reads CASSRDRGQQYF. In DNA form, the CDR3 reads TGTGCCAGCAGCCGGGACAGGGGCCAGCAGTACTTC.

The V and J genes are TRBV2 and TRBJ2-2, with 8 nucleotides matching TRBD1. Trimming cost V 5 bases and J 6 bases; bases outside gene matches: 8. The CDR3 runs to 15 residues. Germline-derived CDR1 and CDR2 are SNHLY and FYNNEI. The CDR3 bases are TGTGCCAGCAGTCCCTGGACAGGGTTGGCCGGGGAGCTGTTTTTT. It specifies CASSPWTGLAGELFF.

This clonotype occurred a few times. The rearrangement uses TRBV9 and TRBJ2-5; possible D gene TRBD1, 6 bases. The V gene lost 2 bases and the J gene lost 4 bases, with 15 bases spanning the gap. The CDR3 is 15 residues long. Germline V lookup: CDR1 SGDLS, CDR2 YYNGEE. CDR3 DNA: TGTGCCAGCAGCGTCGCCACAGGGCAGGTAGAGACCCAGTACTTC. It is translated as CASSVATGQVETQYF. The full variable domain, completed using reference TRBV9 and TRBJ2-5, is DSGVTQTPKHLITATGQRVTLRCSPRSGDLSVYWYQQSLDQGLQFLIQYYNGEERAKGNILERFSAQQFPDLHSELNLSSLELGDSALYFCASSVATGQVETQYFGPGTRLLVL.

This clonotype occurred a few times. The chain uses TRBV6-4 and TRBJ2-7, with 11 bases lining up with TRBD1. Germline assignment: CDR1 MRHNA and CDR2 SNTAGT. The CDR3 has 13 amino acids. Germline trimming cut 8 bases from V and 4 bases from J; bases unmatched to any gene: 4. The CDR3 sequence is CASADRGQYEQYF. The DNA for the CDR3 is TGTGCCAGCGCGGACAGGGGGCAGTACGAGCAGTACTTC.

At least ten counts were recorded for this clonotype. This sequence joins TRBV9 and TRBJ1-1; possibly TRBD1 for D (5 bases). V was trimmed by 0 bases and J by 0 bases, leaving 12 bases between them. The V gene's germline CDR1 is SGDLS and CDR2 YYNGEE. This CDR3 contains 16 residues. CDR3 sequence (DNA): TGTGCCAGCAGCGTAGTTTCGGGGCCGATGAACACTGAAGCTTTCTTT. Translating gives CASSVVSGPMNTEAFF.

Only a few counts were recorded for this clonotype. V gene TRBV20-1 combines with J gene TRBJ1-2; D ambiguous. With 1 base removed from V and 5 bases from J, the gap between germline ends came to 5 bases. Germline V gene data show CDR1 as DFQATT and CDR2 as SNEGSKA (reference sequence). This CDR3 has 11 residues. CDR3 in amino acids: CSARGSYGYTF. The DNA for the CDR3 is TGCAGTGCTAGAGGCTCTTATGGCTACACCTTC.

This clonotype was found a few times. This chain links TRBV7-2 with TRBJ2-5; 14 nucleotides align to TRBD2. The J segment lost 4 bases and the V segment lost 5 bases, leaving 6 bases of the junction unmatched. There are 16 residues in the CDR3. Germline CDR1 is SGHTA and CDR2 is FQGNSA. CDR3 sequence reads: CASSERGLAGGETQYF. The CDR3 DNA follows: TGTGCCAGCAGCGAACGCGGACTAGCGGGAGGAGAGACCCAGTACTTC.

The chain uses TRBV27 and TRBJ2-5, with 10 bases lining up with TRBD1. The V gene end was trimmed by 3 bases and the J gene end by 7 bases; junction bases not matched to a gene: 2. This CDR3 spans 13 amino acids. Germline CDR1 MNHEY, CDR2 SMNVEV (reference sequence). CDR3 sequence (DNA): TGTGCCAGCAGTTTTGGACAGGGGGGGACCCAGTACTTC. Protein product: CASSFGQGGTQYF.

V and J are TRBV20-1 and TRBJ2-7; unclear D gene. Germline assignment: CDR1 DFQATT and CDR2 SNEGSKA (reference sequence). This CDR3 comprises 13 residues. The germline V and J ends were trimmed by 0 bases and 2 bases, with 8 bases remaining between them. The CDR3 is CSARDMHTYEQYF. The CDR3 nucleotides read TGCAGTGCTAGAGATATGCACACCTACGAGCAGTACTTC.

The chain links TRBV12-3 or TRBV12-4 to TRBJ2-3, with 8 bases identical to TRBD2. J lost 4 bases, V lost 5 bases, and 5 bases had no gene match. CDR3 length: 14 residues. In DNA, the CDR3 is TGTGCCAGCAGTCCCGGGGGGGGACCAGATACGCAGTATTTT. This translates into CASSPGGGPDTQYF.

This clonotype turned up a few times. The CDR3 DNA reads as TGCAGTGCTAGGCCAACGAGCGGGAACTACAATGAGCAGTTCTTC. The encoded protein is CSARPTSGNYNEQFF. The rearrangement links TRBV20-1 to TRBJ2-1; 7 bases agree with TRBD2. Germline CDR1 DFQATT, CDR2 SNEGSKA (reference sequence). The V segment lost 3 bases and the J segment 3 bases; nucleotides outside the gene matches: 8. The CDR3 runs 15 residues.

In DNA, the CDR3 is TGTGCCAGCCCGATCGGACAGGTTACCGGGGAGCTGTTTTTT. Its protein is CASPIGQVTGELFF. The rearrangement uses TRBV18 and TRBJ2-2, with 7 bases lining up with TRBD1. Germline CDR1 and CDR2: KGHSH and LQKENI. The junction had 8 bases not matched to a gene; V was cut back by 8 bases and J by 5 bases. CDR3 length: 14 amino acids.

This clonotype was detected only a few times. The CDR3 DNA is TGCAGTGCTAGGACTAGCGGGAGAGACCAGTACTTC. It is translated as CSARTSGRDQYF. The J gene is TRBJ2-5, the V gene TRBV20-1, with 12 bases that match TRBD2. The junction had 3 bases not matched to a gene; V was cut back by 3 bases and J by 10 bases. The germline gives CDR1 DFQATT, CDR2 SNEGSKA (reference sequence). This CDR3 has 12 amino acids.

In its sample, this clonotype was seen a few times. V and J are TRBV5-5 and TRBJ2-2, with 9 bases aligning to TRBD1. The CDR3 runs 15 residues. Trimming took 4 bases from V and 3 from J; bases not matched to a gene: 4. Germline CDR1 is SGHKS and CDR2 is YYEKEE (reference sequence). The DNA of the CDR3 is TGTGCCAGCAGCGGGGGACAGGGCCACACCGGGGAGCTGTTTTTT. As protein: CASSGGQGHTGELFF.

This CDR3 is CSVIGTGGSPYEQYF. CDR3 coding DNA: TGCAGCGTTATAGGGACAGGGGGATCCCCCTACGAGCAGTACTTC. The chain is built from TRBV29-1 and TRBJ2-7; 11 bases align to TRBD1. V lost 5 bases, J lost 2 bases, and 8 bases stayed unmatched. CDR1 is SQVTM and CDR2 is ANQGSEA in the germline V gene. This CDR3 region has 15 residues.

The genes are TRBV28 and TRBJ2-7; 10 nucleotides agree with TRBD2. Germline loops: CDR1 MDHEN, CDR2 SYDVKM. This CDR3 is built from 14 residues. Germline trimming cut 7 bases from V and 2 bases from J; bases unmatched to any gene: 5. CDR3 DNA: TGTGCCAGCAACCAGGGGACTAGCGCCTACGAGCAGTACTTC. Translating it yields CASNQGTSAYEQYF. The variable domain in full, completed from reference TRBV28 and TRBJ2-7, reads DVKVTQSSRYLVKRTGEKVFLECVQDMDHENMFWYRQDPGLGLRLIYFSYDVKMKEKGDIPEGYSVSREKKERFSLILESASTNQTSMYLCASNQGTSAYEQYFGPGTRLTVT.